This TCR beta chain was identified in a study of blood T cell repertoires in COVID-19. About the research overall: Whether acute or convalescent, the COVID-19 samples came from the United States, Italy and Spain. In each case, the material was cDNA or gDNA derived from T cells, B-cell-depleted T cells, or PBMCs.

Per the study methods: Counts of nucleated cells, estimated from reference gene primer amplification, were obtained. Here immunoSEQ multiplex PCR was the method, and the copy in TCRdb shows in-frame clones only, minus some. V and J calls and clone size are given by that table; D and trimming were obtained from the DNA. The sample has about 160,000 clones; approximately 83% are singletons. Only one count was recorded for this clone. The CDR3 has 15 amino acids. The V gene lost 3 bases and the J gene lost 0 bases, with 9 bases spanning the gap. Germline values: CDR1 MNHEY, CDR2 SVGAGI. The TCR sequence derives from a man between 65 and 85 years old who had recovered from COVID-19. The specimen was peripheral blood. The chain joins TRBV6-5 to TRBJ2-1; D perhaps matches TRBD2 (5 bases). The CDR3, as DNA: TGTGCCAGCAGTTATCAGCGGAGCTCCTACAATGAGCAGTTCTTC. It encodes CASSYQRSSYNEQFF.